This T cell receptor beta chain was observed in a study of long-term antiretroviral therapy in people with HIV. Study-wide points: HIV repertoires showed narrower CDR3 length ranges than controls.

immunoSEQ v3.0 was run at survey level. The method was immunoSEQ multiplex PCR; TCRdb's version includes in-frame clones alone and lacks a portion of them. The data contain tens of thousands of clones, roughly 84% of them seen just once; the ten biggest clones take up 15% to 20%. V lost 0 bases and J 0 bases, leaving 10 bases between the germline ends. The CDR3 has 15 amino acids. CDR1 is SGHRS, CDR2 YFSETQ, per germline. As for this clone: Its specificity is not known.

Every HIV-positive participant received treatment in the United States. Source: unsorted PBMCs, taken 0.1 years before starting antiretroviral therapy. This receptor was identified in a man between 18 and 29 years old with HIV. V and J are TRBV5-1 and TRBJ2-7, with D maybe TRBD2 (5 bases). CDR3 sequence (DNA): TGCGCCAGCAGCTTGGGCGAGCGGAGCTCCTACGAGCAGTACTTC. This gives the protein CASSLGERSSYEQYF.